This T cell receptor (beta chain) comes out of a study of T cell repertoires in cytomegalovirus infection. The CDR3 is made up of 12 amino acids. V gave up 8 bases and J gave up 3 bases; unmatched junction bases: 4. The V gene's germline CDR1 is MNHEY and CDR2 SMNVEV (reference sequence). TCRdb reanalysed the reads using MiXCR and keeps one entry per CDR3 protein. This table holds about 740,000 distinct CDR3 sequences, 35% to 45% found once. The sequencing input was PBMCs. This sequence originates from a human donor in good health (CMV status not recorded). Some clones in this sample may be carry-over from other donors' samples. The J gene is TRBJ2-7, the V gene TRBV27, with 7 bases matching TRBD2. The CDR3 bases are TGTGCCAGCGGAAGCGGGATCTACGAGCAGTACTTC. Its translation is CASGSGIYEQYF.